Below, 7 T cell receptor beta chains from the same sample are listed, as sequenced in a study of cytomegalovirus exposure and HLA in healthy donors. With 60 Vbeta and 13 Jbeta primers, the PCR was carried out. TCRdb's copy holds only in-frame clones and misses some; the assay was immunoSEQ multiplex PCR. The table lists over 95,000 clones, 60% to 80% of them singletons. The sample consisted of PBMCs. The receptors were sampled from a female donor in good health and CMV-seronegative.

V and J are TRBV9 and TRBJ2-1; the match to TRBD2 covers 10 bases. The V and J ends lost 4 bases and 3 bases, in that order; junction bases with no gene match: 7. CDR3 size: 16 residues. Germline V gene lookup returns CDR1 SGDLS and CDR2 YYNGEE. The CDR3 here is CASSLSGLAFYNEQFF. The CDR3 region has the DNA TGTGCCAGCAGCCTTTCGGGACTAGCGTTCTACAATGAGCAGTTCTTC.

CDR3: CASSLDSGEGGYTF. CDR3 sequence (DNA): TGTGCCAGCAGCTTAGATTCAGGGGAGGGAGGCTACACCTTC. J is TRBJ1-2 and V is TRBV11-2; the D gene is possibly TRBD1 (6 bases). The CDR3 covers 14 residues. With 0 bases removed from V and 8 bases from J, the gap between germline ends came to 13 bases. Per the germline V gene, CDR1 is SGHAT and CDR2 is FQNNGV. The full variable domain, rest sourced from reference TRBV11-2 and TRBJ1-2, is EAGVAQSPRYKIIEKRQSVAFWCNPISGHATLYWYQQILGQGPKLLIQFQNNGVVDDSQLPKDRFSAERLKGVDSTLKIQPAKLEDSAVYLCASSLDSGEGGYTFGSGTRLTVV.

This chain connects TRBV19 to TRBJ1-1; weak D call: TRBD1 (5 bases). The V end was cut by 0 bases, the J end by 4 bases, with 15 bases between. CDR3 length equals 16 residues. Per the germline V gene, CDR1 is LNHDA and CDR2 is SQIVND (reference sequence). The CDR3 reads CASSIDLGRVGTEAFF. CDR3 DNA sequence: TGTGCCAGTAGTATAGATCTAGGCAGGGTGGGCACTGAAGCTTTCTTT.

This clone was seen a handful of times. The chain combines TRBV10-3 with TRBJ1-1, with D hard to call. This CDR3 comprises 11 residues. Trimming stripped 6 bases from V and 11 bases from J, with 13 bases between. Germline V lookup: CDR1 ENHRY, CDR2 SYGVKD. The CDR3 DNA reads TGTGCCATCAGCGGTGGTCAGAGGGCTTTCTTT. Translating gives CAISGGQRAFF.

This chain connects TRBV10-3 to TRBJ2-1, with TRBD2 matching over 7 bases. The germline V gene has CDR1 ENHRY and CDR2 SYGVKD. This CDR3 has 16 residues. Unmatched junction bases numbered 6, after V lost 0 bases and J lost 4 bases. The CDR3 reads CAISESRASGYNEQFF. The CDR3, as DNA: TGTGCCATCAGTGAGTCGAGGGCTAGCGGTTACAATGAGCAGTTCTTC.

In its sample, this clone was seen once. CDR3: CASSLGRGGKVTEAFF. CDR3 coding DNA: TGTGCCAGCAGTCTCGGTCGGGGAGGCAAGGTCACTGAAGCTTTCTTT. The chain combines TRBV27 with TRBJ1-1; no reliable D call. V gave up 5 bases and J gave up 4 bases, with 20 bases separating them. There are 16 residues in the CDR3. Per germline, CDR1 MNHEY and CDR2 SMNVEV (reference sequence).

The chain links TRBV30 to TRBJ1-4; 7 bases match TRBD1. With 8 bases clipped from V and 8 bases from J, the junction kept 8 bases outside the gene matches. This CDR3 is 12 amino acids long. Germline values: CDR1 GTSNPN, CDR2 SVGIG (reference sequence). The CDR3 DNA sequence: TGTGCCGGGACAGTCAAGAGGGAAAAACTGTTTTTT. It translates to CAGTVKREKLFF.